This T cell receptor beta chain was sequenced for a study of T-cell memory formation after mild COVID-19. Study background: Largely donor-specific TCR clusters were found. Notes on the study in general: Mostly located in CM and EM were contracting CD4+ clones, with contracting CD8+ clones located in EMRA. Second-wave clones peaking on day 37 lacked confirmed SARS-CoV-2 specificity.

This CDR3 has 13 residues. Between the trimmed V and J ends, which lost 3 bases and 3 bases, there was a span of 9 bases. Per germline, CDR1 LGHNA and CDR2 YNFKEQ. TCRdb reprocessed the 5' RACE reads with MiXCR, giving one entry per CDR3 protein. This sample has 90,000 to 120,000 distinct CDR3 sequences, with approximately 15% found just once. In this sample, this clonotype turned up a few times. Its antigen remains unidentified. The sequenced material came from PBMCs or a T cell subset sorted from them (not recorded which). The source of this sequence is a man between 18 and 35 years old who had mild COVID-19 (a few samples of this study predate the infection). Cell type and time point are not known. This rearrangement joins TRBV4-2 to TRBJ2-7; D not resolved. CDR3 sequence (DNA): TGTGCCAGCAGCCAGGGGATATACTACGAGCAGTACTTC. Translation gives CASSQGIYYEQYF.